A selection of T cell receptor beta chains follows, all from one sample in a study of blood T cell repertoires in COVID-19. Profiling relied on immunoSEQ multiplex PCR, and the TCRdb table lists in-frame clones only, not all of them. The sample holds fewer than 300,000 clones, approximately 86% seen once. Sequencing input: peripheral blood. These receptors all come from a woman younger than 35 with acute or convalescent COVID-19. Both conserved end residues are part of each CDR3. Each record gives: V gene, J gene, clone size, D gene, CDR3 DNA, CDR3 protein. D genes are given only for firm matches. Rows may omit the clone size; those that give it use once, few, many or a size class.

TRBV6-5,TRBJ2-7,NA,TRBD2,TGTGCCAGCAGTCGCGCCGGGACTAGCGGCTACGAGCAGTACTTC,CASSRAGTSGYEQYF
TRBV18,TRBJ1-5,NA,NA,TGTGCCAGCTCACCACCCGGGGTCTCGGGTCAGCCCCAGCATTTT,CASSPPGVSGQPQHF
TRBV30,TRBJ1-5,once,TRBD1,TGTGCCTGGAGTTACAGGGGCCCCAATCAGCCCCAGCATTTT,CAWSYRGPNQPQHF
TRBV28,TRBJ2-3,NA,NA,TGTGCCAGCAGTTCCGGGGGACTGACCAGTGATACGCAGTATTTT,CASSSGGLTSDTQYF
TRBV7-2,TRBJ2-1,NA,TRBD2,TGTGCCAGCAGCTTAGTGGGGACTAGCGGGAGCTCCTACAATGAGCAGTTCTTC,CASSLVGTSGSSYNEQFF
TRBV5-4,TRBJ2-5,NA,TRBD2,TGTGCCAGCAGCTTTTACCTCGGGACTAGAAGCCAAGAGACCCAGTACTTC,CASSFYLGTRSQETQYF
TRBV19,TRBJ2-7,few,NA,TGTGCCAGTAGTCACACCCAAACAAACGGGACAAGCTCCTACGAGCAGTACTTC,CASSHTQTNGTSSYEQYF
TRBV28,TRBJ1-4,NA,NA,TGTGCCAGCACTGGGGGGGGTCAAGAAAAACTGTTTTTT,CASTGGGQEKLFF
TRBV28,TRBJ2-5,NA,TRBD1,TGTGCCAGCAGTCCAGGACAGGGCCAAGAGACCCAGTACTTC,CASSPGQGQETQYF
TRBV4-3,TRBJ1-6,NA,NA,TGCGCCAGCAGCCAAGATCGAGGCCGAACAACTAATTCACCCCTCCACTTT,CASSQDRGRTTNSPLHF
TRBV27,TRBJ2-3,NA,NA,TGTGCCAGCAGTTTTCAGGGGGATACGCAGTATTTT,CASSFQGDTQYF
TRBV27,TRBJ1-2,NA,NA,TGTGCCAGCAGTTTAAACGGCGGTAACTATGGCTACACCTTC,CASSLNGGNYGYTF
TRBV3-1/TRBV3-2,TRBJ2-7,NA,TRBD1,TGTGCCAGCAGCCAGAGAGGACAGGGTATGGAGCAGTACTTC,CASSQRGQGMEQYF
TRBV28,TRBJ1-1,NA,NA,TGTGCCAGCAGTTTGTTTCAGATGAACACTGAAGCTTTCTTT,CASSLFQMNTEAFF
TRBV19,TRBJ2-2,few,NA,TGTGCCAGTAATCACAGGCTGATTTCGAACACCGGGGAGCTGTTTTTT,CASNHRLISNTGELFF
TRBV30,TRBJ1-6,NA,NA,TGTGCCTGGAGTCCCGGACTGGCTAATTCACCCCTCCACTTT,CAWSPGLANSPLHF
TRBV18,TRBJ2-3,NA,TRBD2,TGTGCCAGCTCACGACCGGCGGGAGGGTCCACTTCCCAACAGTATTTT,CASSRPAGGSTSQQYF